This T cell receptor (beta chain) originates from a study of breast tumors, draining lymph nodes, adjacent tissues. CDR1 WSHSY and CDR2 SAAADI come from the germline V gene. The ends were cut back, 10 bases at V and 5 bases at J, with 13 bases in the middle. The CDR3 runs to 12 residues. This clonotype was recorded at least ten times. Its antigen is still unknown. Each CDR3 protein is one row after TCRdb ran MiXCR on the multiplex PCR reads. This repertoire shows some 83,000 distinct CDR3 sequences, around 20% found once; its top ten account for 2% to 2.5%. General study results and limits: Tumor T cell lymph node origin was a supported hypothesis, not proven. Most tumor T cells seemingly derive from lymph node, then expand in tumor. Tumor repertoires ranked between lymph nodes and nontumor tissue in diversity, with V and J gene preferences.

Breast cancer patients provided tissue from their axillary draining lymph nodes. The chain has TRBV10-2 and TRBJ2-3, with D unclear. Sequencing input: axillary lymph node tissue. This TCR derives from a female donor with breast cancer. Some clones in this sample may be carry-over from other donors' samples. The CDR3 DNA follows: TGCGCCACCAATCCCATGGGAGATACGCAGTATTTT. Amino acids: CATNPMGDTQYF.